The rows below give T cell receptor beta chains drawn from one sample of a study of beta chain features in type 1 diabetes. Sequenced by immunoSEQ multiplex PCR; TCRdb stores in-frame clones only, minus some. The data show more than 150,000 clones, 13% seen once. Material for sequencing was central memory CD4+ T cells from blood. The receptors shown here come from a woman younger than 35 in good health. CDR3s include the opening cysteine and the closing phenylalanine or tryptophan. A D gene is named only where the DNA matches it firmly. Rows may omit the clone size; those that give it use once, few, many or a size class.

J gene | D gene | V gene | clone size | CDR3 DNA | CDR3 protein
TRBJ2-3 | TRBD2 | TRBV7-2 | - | TGTGCCAGCAGCCATGGACCGGGACTAGCGATTCTTTCCACAGATACGCAGTATTTT | CASSHGPGLAILSTDTQYF
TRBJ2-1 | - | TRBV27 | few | TGTGCCAGCAGTTTACAAGGACTTTACAATGAGCAGTTCTTC | CASSLQGLYNEQFF
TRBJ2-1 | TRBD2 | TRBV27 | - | TGTGCCAGCAGTCTATATAGCGGGCCCTCCTACAATGAGCAGTTCTTC | CASSLYSGPSYNEQFF
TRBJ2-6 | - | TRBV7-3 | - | TGTGCCAGCAGCTTACAGGGTGGGGCCAACGTCCTGACTTTC | CASSLQGGANVLTF
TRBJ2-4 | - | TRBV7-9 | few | TGTGCCAGCAGCTTTGGACAACCTCAGGACATTCAGTACTTC | CASSFGQPQDIQYF
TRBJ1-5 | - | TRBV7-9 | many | TGTGCCAGCAGCTTATCAGGGAATCAGCCCCAGCATTTT | CASSLSGNQPQHF
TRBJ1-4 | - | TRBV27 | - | TGTGCCAGCAGCGACGCAGGGATCAGGGAAAAACTGTTTTTT | CASSDAGIREKLFF
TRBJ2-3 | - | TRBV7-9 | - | TGTGCCAGCAGCTTATCTCAGGATACGCAGTATTTT | CASSLSQDTQYF
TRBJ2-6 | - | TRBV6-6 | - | TGTGCCAGCTCCAAACAGGGCAGCTCTGGGGCCAACGTCCTGACTTTC | CASSKQGSSGANVLTF
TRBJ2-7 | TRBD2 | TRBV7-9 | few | TGTGCCAGCAGCTTAATGGAGTTAGCGGGCCACTACGAGCAGTACTTC | CASSLMELAGHYEQYF
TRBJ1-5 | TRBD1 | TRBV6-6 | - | TGTGCCAGCAGTCCCGAAAACAGGGGTAGCAATCAGCCCCAGCATTTT | CASSPENRGSNQPQHF
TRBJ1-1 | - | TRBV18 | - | TGTGCCAGCTCACCACCGCTCTCCGACAGAGCATTCAACACTGAAGCTTTCTTT | CASSPPLSDRAFNTEAFF
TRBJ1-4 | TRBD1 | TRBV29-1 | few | TGCAGCGTTGAAGATCACAGGGGGGTGGAAAAACTGTTTTTT | CSVEDHRGVEKLFF
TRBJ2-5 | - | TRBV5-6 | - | TGTGCCAGCAGCTTGTCCGGGACCCAGTACTTC | CASSLSGTQYF
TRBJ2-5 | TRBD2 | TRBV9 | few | TGTGCCAGCAGCGTTGGGAATAGCGGGGAGACCCAGTACTTC | CASSVGNSGETQYF
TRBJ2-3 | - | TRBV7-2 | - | TGTGCCAGCAGCCTCGGGGTCTTCACAGATACGCAGTATTTT | CASSLGVFTDTQYF
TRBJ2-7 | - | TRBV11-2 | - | TGTGCCAGCAGCCAGGGATCCGGTAGTCATAGGACAATGTACTTC | CASSQGSGSHRTMYF
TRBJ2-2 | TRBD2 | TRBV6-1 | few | TGTGCCAGCAGTGAACTAGCGGGAGGGCCCGATTCGAACACCGGGGAGCTGTTTTTT | CASSELAGGPDSNTGELFF
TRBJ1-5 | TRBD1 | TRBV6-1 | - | TGTGCCAGCAGTGAAGCGGGACAGGCCGGGCGCAATCAGCCCCAGCATTTT | CASSEAGQAGRNQPQHF
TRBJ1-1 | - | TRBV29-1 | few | TGCAGCGTTGATAACACCCGAGGGAACACTGAAGCTTTCTTT | CSVDNTRGNTEAFF
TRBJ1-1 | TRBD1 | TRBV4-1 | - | TGCGCCAGCAGCCAAGGTGATAACAGGGGAAGAACTGAAGCTTTCTTT | CASSQGDNRGRTEAFF
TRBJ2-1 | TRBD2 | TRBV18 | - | TGTGCCAGCTCACCATCCCGGACTAGCGGGAGGAATGAGCAGTTCTTC | CASSPSRTSGRNEQFF
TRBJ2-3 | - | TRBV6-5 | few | TGTGCCAGCAGTACGACAGCGGGTGTCACAGATACGCAGTATTTT | CASSTTAGVTDTQYF
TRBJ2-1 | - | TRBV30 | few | TGTGCCTGGAAGGTAGGCGGGATAATGGACTCCTACAATGAGCAGTTCTTC | CAWKVGGIMDSYNEQFF
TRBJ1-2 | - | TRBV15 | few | TGTGCCACCAGCAGTGGAGCCCCCGGGGGCTATGGCTACACCTTC | CATSSGAPGGYGYTF
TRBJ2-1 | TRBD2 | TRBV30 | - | TGTGCCTGGAGCAAGCGGGGGAATTCCTACAATGAGCAGTTCTTC | CAWSKRGNSYNEQFF
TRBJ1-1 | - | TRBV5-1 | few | TGCGCCAGCAGCGCGGGACCGTCGAACACTGAAGCTTTCTTT | CASSAGPSNTEAFF
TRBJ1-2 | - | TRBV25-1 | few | TGTGCCAGCAGTGCCTGGGCCAACTATGGCTACACCTTC | CASSAWANYGYTF
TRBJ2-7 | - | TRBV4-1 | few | TGCGCCAGCAGCCAAGATACAGCGGACTCCTACGAGCAGTACTTC | CASSQDTADSYEQYF
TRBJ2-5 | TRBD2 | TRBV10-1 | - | TGCGCCAGCAGTGCGATAGCGGGAGGCCCAATTGGGACCCAGTACTTC | CASSAIAGGPIGTQYF
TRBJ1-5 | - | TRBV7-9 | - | TGTGCCAGCAGCCAGGATACCCTTTCCAATCAGCCCCAGCATTTT | CASSQDTLSNQPQHF
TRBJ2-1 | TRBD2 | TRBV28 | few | TGTGCCAGCAGCCCTGGACTAGCGGGAGTCTCTGAGCAGTTCTTC | CASSPGLAGVSEQFF
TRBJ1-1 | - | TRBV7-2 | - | TGTGCCAGCAGCTCATTTCGGGGGAACACTGAAGCTTTCTTT | CASSSFRGNTEAFF
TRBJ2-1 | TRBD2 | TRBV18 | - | TGTGCCAGCTCACCTTCGGCTAGCGGATTGGGTGAGCAGTTCTTC | CASSPSASGLGEQFF
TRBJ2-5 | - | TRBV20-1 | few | TGCAGTGCTAAACAAGTTGAGACCCAGTACTTC | CSAKQVETQYF
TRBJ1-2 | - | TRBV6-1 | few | TGTGCCAGCAGTCCCGGACAGCTCTATGGCTACACCTTC | CASSPGQLYGYTF
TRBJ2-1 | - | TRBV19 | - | TGTGCCAGAAAGCGCTACAATGAGCAGTTCTTC | CARKRYNEQFF
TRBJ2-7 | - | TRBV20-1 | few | TGCAGTGCTAACCAGGAAAGGCAGTACTTC | CSANQERQYF
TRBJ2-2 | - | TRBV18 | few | TGTGCCAGCTCACCACTAGCCGGGGAGCTGTTTTTT | CASSPLAGELFF
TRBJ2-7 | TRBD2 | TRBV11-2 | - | TGTGCCAGCAGTCCTTCCTGGCTAGCGGGATCAAGCTCCTACGAGCAGTACTTC | CASSPSWLAGSSSYEQYF
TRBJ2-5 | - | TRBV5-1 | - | TGCGCCAGCAGCCCCGGGACATCTGAAGAGACCCAGTACTTC | CASSPGTSEETQYF
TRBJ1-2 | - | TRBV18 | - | TGTGCCAGCTCACAAAACGAGGGCTACACCTTC | CASSQNEGYTF
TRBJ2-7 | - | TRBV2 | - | TGTGCCAGTAGGGGAGGATTCTGGGACGACGAGCAGTACTTC | CASRGGFWDDEQYF
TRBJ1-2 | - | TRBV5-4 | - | TGTGCCAGCAGCTTGGGTCAGGATTATGGCTACACCTTC | CASSLGQDYGYTF
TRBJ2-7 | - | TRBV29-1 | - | TGCAGCGTTGAAGATAGGGGCGGAGTCTACGAGCAGTACTTC | CSVEDRGGVYEQYF
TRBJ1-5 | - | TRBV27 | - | TGTGCCAGCAGTTTAATAGGGACTTATAGCAATCAGCCCCAGCATTTT | CASSLIGTYSNQPQHF
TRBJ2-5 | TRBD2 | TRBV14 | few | TGTGCCAGGCCGGGGACTATTCAAGAGACCCAGTACTTC | CARPGTIQETQYF
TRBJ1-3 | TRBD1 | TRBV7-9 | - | TGTGCCAGCAGCACAGGACAGGGGGGAAACACCATATATTTT | CASSTGQGGNTIYF
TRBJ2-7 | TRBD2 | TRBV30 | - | TGTGCCTGGAGGGATCAGGGACTATACTACTACGAGCAGTACTTC | CAWRDQGLYYYEQYF